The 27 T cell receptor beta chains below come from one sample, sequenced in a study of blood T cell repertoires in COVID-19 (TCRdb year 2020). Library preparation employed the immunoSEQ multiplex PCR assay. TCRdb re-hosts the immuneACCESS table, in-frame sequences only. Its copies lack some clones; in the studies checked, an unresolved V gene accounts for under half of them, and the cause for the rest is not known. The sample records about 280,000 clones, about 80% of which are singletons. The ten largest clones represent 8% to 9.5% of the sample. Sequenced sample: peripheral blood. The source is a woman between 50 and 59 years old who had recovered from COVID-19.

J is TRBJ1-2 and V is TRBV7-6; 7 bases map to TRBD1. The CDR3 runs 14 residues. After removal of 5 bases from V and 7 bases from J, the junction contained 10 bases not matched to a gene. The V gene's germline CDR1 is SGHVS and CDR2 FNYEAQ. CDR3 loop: CASSATGLVGGYTF. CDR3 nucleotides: TGTGCCAGCAGCGCGACAGGGTTGGTTGGTGGCTACACCTTC.

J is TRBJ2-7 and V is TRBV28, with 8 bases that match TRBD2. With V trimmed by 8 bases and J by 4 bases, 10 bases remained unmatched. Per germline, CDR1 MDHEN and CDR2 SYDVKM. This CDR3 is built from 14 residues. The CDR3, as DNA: TGTGCCAGCCAACCGGGCGGGAGGCCTTACGAGCAGTACTTC. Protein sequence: CASQPGGRPYEQYF.

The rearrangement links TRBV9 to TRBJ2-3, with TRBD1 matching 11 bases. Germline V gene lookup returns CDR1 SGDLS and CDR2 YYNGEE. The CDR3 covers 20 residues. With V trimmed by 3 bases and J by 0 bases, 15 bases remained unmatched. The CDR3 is CASSATFLRTGGTSTDTQYF. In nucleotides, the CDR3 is TGTGCCAGCAGCGCAACCTTTCTCAGGACAGGGGGCACTAGCACAGATACGCAGTATTTT.

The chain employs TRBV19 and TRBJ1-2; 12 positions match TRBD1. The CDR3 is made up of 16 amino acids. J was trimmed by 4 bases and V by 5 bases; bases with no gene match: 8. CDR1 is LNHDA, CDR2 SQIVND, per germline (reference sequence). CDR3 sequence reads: CASSPGQGANLYGYTF. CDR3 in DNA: TGTGCCAGTAGTCCGGGACAGGGGGCCAATCTCTATGGCTACACCTTC.

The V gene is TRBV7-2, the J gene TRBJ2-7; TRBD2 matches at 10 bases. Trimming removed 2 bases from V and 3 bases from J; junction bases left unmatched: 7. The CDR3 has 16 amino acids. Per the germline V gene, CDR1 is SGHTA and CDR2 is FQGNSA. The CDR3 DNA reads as TGTGCCAGCAGCTTAATGGCTAGCGGGAGCAACTACGAGCAGTACTTC. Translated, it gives CASSLMASGSNYEQYF. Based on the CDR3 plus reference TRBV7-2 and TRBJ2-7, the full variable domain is GAGVSQSPSNKVTEKGKDVELRCDPISGHTALYWYRQSLGQGLEFLIYFQGNSAPDKSGLPSDRFSAERTGGSVSTLTIQRTQQEDSAVYLCASSLMASGSNYEQYFGPGTRLTVT.

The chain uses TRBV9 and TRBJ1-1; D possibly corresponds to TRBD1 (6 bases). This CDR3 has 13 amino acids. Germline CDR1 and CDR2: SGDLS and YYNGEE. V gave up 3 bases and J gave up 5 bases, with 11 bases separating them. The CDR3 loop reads CASSELQGTEAFF. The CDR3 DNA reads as TGTGCCAGCAGCGAATTACAGGGAACTGAAGCTTTCTTT.

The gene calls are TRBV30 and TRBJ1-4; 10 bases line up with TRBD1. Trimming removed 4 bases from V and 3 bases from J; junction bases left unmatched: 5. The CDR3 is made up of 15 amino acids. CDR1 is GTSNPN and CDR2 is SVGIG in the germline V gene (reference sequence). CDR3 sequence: CAWNPGTGANEKLFF. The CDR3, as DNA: TGTGCCTGGAACCCGGGGACAGGGGCTAATGAAAAACTGTTTTTT.

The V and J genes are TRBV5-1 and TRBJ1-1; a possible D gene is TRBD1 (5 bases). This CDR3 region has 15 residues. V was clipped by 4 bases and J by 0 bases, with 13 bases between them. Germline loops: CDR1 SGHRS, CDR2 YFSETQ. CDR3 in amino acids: CASSVAEQVNTEAFF. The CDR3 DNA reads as TGCGCCAGCAGCGTAGCGGAACAGGTGAACACTGAAGCTTTCTTT. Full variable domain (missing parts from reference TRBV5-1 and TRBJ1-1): KAGVTQTPRYLIKTRGQQVTLSCSPISGHRSVSWYQQTPGQGLQFLFEYFSETQRNKGNFPGRFSGRQFSNSRSEMNVSTLELGDSALYLCASSVAEQVNTEAFFGQGTRLTVV.

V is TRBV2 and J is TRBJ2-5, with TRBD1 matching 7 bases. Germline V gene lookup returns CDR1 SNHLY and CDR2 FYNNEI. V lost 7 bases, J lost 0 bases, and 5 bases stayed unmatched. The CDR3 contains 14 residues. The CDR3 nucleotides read TGTGCCAGCACTGAGGGGGCTAACCAAGAGACCCAGTACTTC. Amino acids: CASTEGANQETQYF.

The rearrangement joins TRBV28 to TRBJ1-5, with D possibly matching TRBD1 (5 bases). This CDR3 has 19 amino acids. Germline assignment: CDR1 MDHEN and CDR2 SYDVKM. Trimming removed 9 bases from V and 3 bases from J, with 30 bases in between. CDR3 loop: CASDTRRGGTPKDNQPQHF. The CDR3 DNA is TGTGCCAGTGATACCCGACGGGGAGGGACTCCGAAAGACAATCAGCCCCAGCATTTT.

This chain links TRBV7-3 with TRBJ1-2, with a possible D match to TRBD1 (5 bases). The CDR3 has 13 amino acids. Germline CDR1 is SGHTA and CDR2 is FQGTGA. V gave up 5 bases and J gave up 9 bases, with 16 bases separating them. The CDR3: CASSLQEGSRYTF. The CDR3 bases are TGTGCCAGCAGCCTCCAGGAGGGGTCGCGCTACACCTTC.

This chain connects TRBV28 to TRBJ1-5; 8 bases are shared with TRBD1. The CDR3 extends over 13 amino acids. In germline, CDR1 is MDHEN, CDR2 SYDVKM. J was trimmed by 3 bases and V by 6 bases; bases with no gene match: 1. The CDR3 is CASRDRANQPQHF. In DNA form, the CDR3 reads TGTGCCAGCAGGGACAGGGCCAATCAGCCCCAGCATTTT.

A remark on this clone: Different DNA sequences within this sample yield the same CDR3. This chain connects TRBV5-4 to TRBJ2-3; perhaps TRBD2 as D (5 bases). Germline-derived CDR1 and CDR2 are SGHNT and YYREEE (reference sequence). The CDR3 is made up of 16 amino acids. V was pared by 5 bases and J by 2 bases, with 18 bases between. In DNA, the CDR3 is TGTGCCAGCAGTCCCGGTCTGGCGGGTAACACAGATACGCAGTATTTT. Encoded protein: CASSPGLAGNTDTQYF.

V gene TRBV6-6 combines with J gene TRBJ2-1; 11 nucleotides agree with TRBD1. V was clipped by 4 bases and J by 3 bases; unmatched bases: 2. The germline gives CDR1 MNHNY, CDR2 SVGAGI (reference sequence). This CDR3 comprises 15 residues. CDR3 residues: CASSSGTGGYNEQFF. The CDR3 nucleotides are TGTGCCAGCAGTTCCGGGACAGGGGGCTACAATGAGCAGTTCTTC.

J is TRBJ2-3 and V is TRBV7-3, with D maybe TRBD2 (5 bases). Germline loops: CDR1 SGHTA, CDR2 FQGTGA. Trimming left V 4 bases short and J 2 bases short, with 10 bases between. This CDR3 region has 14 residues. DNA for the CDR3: TGTGCCAGCAGCTCATCCGGGAACACAGATACGCAGTATTTT. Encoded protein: CASSSSGNTDTQYF.

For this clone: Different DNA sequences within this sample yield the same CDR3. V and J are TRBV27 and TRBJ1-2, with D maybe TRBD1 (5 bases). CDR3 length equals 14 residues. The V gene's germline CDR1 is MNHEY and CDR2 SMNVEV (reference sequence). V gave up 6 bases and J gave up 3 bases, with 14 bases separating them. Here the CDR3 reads CASRGQGRYYGYTF. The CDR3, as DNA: TGTGCCAGCAGGGGCCAGGGTAGATACTATGGCTACACCTTC.

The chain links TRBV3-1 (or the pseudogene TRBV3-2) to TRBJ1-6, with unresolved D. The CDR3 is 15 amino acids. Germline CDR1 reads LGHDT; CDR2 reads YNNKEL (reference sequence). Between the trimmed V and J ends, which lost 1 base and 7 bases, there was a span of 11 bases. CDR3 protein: CASSQVGGRNSPLHF. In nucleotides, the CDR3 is TGTGCCAGCAGCCAAGTAGGAGGGCGAAATTCACCCCTCCACTTT.

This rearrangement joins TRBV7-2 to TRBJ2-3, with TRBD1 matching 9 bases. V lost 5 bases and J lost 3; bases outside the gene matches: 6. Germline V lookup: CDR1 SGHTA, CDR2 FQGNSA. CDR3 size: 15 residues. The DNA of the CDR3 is TGTGCCAGCAGCACAACAGGGGGCCCAACAGATACGCAGTATTTT. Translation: CASSTTGGPTDTQYF.

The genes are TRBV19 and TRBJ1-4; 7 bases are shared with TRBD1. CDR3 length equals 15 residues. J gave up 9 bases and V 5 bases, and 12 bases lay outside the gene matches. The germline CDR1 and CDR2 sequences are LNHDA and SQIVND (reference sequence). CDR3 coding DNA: TGTGCCAGTAGTCCGCGGACAGGAAACGCACAAAAACTGTTTTTT. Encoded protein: CASSPRTGNAQKLFF.

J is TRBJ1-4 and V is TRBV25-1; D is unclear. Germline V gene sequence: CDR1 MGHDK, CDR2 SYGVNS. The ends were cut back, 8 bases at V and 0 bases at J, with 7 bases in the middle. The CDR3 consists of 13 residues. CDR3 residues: CASGGTTNEKLFF. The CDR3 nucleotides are TGTGCCAGCGGAGGGACAACTAATGAAAAACTGTTTTTT.

The CDR3 DNA follows: TGTGCCAGTAGTTCCCCGAGAGCGGGAGAATTGAATACGCAGTATTTT. It encodes CASSSPRAGELNTQYF. J is TRBJ2-3 and V is TRBV19, with TRBD2 matching 8 bases. Trimming removed 5 bases from V and 7 bases from J; junction bases left unmatched: 14. This CDR3 comprises 16 residues. Germline CDR1 and CDR2: LNHDA and SQIVND (reference sequence). The full variable domain, rest sourced from reference TRBV19 and TRBJ2-3, is DGGITQSPKYLFRKEGQNVTLSCEQNLNHDAMYWYRQDPGQGLRLIYYSQIVNDFQKGDIAEGYSVSREKKESFPLTVTSAQKNPTAFYLCASSSPRAGELNTQYFGPGTRLTVL.

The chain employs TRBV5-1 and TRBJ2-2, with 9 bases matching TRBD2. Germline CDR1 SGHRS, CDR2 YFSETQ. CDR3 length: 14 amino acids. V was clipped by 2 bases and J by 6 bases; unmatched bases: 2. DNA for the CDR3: TGCGCCAGCAGCTTAACTAGCGGGCCCGGGGAGCTGTTTTTT. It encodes CASSLTSGPGELFF.

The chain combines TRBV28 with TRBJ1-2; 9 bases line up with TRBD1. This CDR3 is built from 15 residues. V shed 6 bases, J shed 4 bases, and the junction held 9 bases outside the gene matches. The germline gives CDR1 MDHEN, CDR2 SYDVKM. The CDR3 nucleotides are TGTGCCAGCAGACCCGGGACAGGGTCCCCCTATGGCTACACCTTC. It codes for CASRPGTGSPYGYTF.

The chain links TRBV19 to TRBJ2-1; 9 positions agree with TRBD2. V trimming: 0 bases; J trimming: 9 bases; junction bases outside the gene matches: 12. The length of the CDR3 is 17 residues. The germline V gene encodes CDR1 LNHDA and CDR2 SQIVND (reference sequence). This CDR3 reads CASSIDRWRTSESEQFF. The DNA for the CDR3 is TGTGCCAGTAGTATAGATCGGTGGCGGACTAGCGAAAGTGAGCAGTTCTTC. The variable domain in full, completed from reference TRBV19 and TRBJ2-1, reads DGGITQSPKYLFRKEGQNVTLSCEQNLNHDAMYWYRQDPGQGLRLIYYSQIVNDFQKGDIAEGYSVSREKKESFPLTVTSAQKNPTAFYLCASSIDRWRTSESEQFFGPGTRLTVL.

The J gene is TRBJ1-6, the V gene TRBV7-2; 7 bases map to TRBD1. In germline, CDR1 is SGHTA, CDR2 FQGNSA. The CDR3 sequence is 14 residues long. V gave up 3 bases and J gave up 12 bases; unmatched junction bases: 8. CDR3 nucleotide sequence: TGTGCCAGCAGCTTCCAGAGGGGGCGGGAACCCCTCCACTTT. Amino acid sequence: CASSFQRGREPLHF.

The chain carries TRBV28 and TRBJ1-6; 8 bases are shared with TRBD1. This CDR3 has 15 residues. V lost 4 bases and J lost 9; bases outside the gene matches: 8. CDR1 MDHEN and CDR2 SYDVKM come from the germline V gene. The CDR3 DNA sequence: TGTGCCAGCAGTTCCCCAGGGGGCATGGGTTCACCCCTCCACTTT. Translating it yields CASSSPGGMGSPLHF.

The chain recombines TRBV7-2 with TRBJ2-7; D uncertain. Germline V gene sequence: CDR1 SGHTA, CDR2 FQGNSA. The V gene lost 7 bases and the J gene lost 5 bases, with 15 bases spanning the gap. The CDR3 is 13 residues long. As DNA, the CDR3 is TGTGCCAGCACCTCCCTACTTGCCCACGAGCAGTACTTC. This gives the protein CASTSLLAHEQYF.